This T cell receptor (beta chain) emerged from a study of blood T cell repertoires in COVID-19 (dated by TCRdb to 2020 to 2022). Notes on the research overall: Collaborator samples came from the United States, Italy and Spain and covered acute and convalescent phases of COVID-19. A de-identified subject ID, COVID-19 status, age in years and sex were almost always included in the sample metadata. The repertoires were made available in a free public database intended to serve as a resource for research on the immune response to SARS-CoV-2. The material from the prospective study consisted of cDNA or gDNA derived from T cells, B-cell-depleted T cells, or PBMCs. The dataset comprised deeply sampled blood TCRbeta repertoires from subjects exposed to, actively infected with, or recovered from COVID-19. Samples were obtained from the ongoing ImmuneRACE study (first 160 participants) and from over 1,000 subjects provided by 6 global collaborators. Where HLA class I and class II types were available, the types were taken from metadata supplied by the sample provider, not from assay-based typing.

TCRbeta CDR3 regions were amplified from genomic DNA using the immunoSEQ Assay, a bias-controlled multiplex PCR. The published analysis was carried out like this. The number of nucleated cells in each sample was estimated by amplification of reference gene primers within the assay. To quantify the absolute abundance of each unique TCRbeta CDR3 rearrangement, sequence reads were collapsed and filtered. Productive Simpson clonality was computed per sample as the square root of Simpson's diversity index over productive rearrangements. TCRdb stores this immuneACCESS table with in-frame sequences only. Part of the clones is absent; in the studies checked, under half of the shortfall reflects unresolved V genes, and no reason is known for the rest. That table is the source of V, J and clone size, and D and trimming were worked out from the DNA. The sample records 250,000 to 300,000 clones, around 89% of which are singletons. Clones ranked in the top ten supply approximately 4.3% of the sample.

Whole blood was collected in K2EDTA tubes by collaborating institutions according to the institutions' own protocols. For TCRbeta analysis, collaborators shipped samples in one of three forms: frozen whole blood, isolated PBMCs, or DNA extracted from either of those sample types. Beyond this particular receptor, the publication reports: How much clinical and demographic metadata was included differed by source and by participant, and the metadata was provided uncurated.

Concerning this clone: This clone's antigen is unknown. No qualities accompany the bases; no much larger clone lies one base away.

V is cut by 1 base and J by 2 bases, and the space between the germline ends is 17 bases. For CDR1 and CDR2, the germline V gene lists SGHRS and YFSETQ. The CDR3 contains 17 residues, cysteine and phenylalanine counted. The entry retains the CDR3 DNA only, 51 bases that are in frame from base 1. This TCR came from a man between 40 and 49 years old with acute or convalescent COVID-19. This receptor chain uses TRBV5-1 and TRBJ2-3; the best D guess is TRBD2, with 7 bases matching. Sequencing input: peripheral blood. The bases read TGCGCCAGCAGCTTGCAGGGGCTAGCGGCCTCCACAGATACGCAGTATTTT. Its translation is CASSLQGLAASTDTQYF.